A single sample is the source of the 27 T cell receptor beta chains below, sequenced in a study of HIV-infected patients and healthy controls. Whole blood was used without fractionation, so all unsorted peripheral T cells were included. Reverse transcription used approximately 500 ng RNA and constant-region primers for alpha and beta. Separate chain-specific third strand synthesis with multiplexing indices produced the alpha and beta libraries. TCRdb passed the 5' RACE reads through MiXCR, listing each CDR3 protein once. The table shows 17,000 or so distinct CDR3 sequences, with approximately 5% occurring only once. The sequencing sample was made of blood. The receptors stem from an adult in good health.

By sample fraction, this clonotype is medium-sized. The CDR3 loop is CASSPPGGGVWTEAFF. Written as DNA, the CDR3 is TGTGCCAGCAGCCCGCCAGGGGGAGGTGTGTGGACTGAAGCTTTCTTT. V and J are TRBV7-8 and TRBJ1-1; 7 nucleotides align to TRBD1. The length of the CDR3 is 16 residues. The germline V gene has CDR1 SGHVS and CDR2 FQNEAQ. The trim removed 5 bases at V and 5 bases at J, leaving 14 bases unmatched.

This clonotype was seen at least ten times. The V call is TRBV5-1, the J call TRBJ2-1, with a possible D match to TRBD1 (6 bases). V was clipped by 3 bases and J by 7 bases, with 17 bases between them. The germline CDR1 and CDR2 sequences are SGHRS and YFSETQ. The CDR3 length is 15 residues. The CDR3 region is CASSSIRTAQNEQFF. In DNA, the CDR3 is TGCGCCAGCAGCTCAATTAGGACAGCCCAGAATGAGCAGTTCTTC.

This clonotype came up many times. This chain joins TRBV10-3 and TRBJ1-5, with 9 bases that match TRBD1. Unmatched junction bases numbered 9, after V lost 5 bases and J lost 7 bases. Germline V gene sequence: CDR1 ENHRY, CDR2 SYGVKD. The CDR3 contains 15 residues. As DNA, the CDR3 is TGTGCCATCAGTCCTGGGGACAGGGAGGGCCAGCCCCAGCATTTT. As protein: CAISPGDREGQPQHF.

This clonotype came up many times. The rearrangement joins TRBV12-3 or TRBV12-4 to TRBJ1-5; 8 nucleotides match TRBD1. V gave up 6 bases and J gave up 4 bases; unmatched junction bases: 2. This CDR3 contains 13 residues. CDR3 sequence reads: CASRRQGNQPQHF. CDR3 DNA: TGTGCCAGCAGAAGACAGGGGAATCAGCCCCAGCATTTT.

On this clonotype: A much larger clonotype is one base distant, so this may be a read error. CDR3 region: CASIQVQGRNTEAFF. Written as DNA, the CDR3 is TGTGCCAGCATCCAAGTACAGGGGAGGAACACTGAAGCTTTCTTT. The chain employs TRBV14 and TRBJ1-1; 7 positions match TRBD1. The germline gives CDR1 SGHDN, CDR2 FVKESK. CDR3 size: 15 residues.

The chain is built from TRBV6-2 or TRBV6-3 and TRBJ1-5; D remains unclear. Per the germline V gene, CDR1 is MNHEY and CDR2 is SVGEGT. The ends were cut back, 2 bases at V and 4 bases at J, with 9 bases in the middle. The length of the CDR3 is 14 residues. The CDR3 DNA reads TGTGCCAGCAGTTACCTGACCCCGAATCAGCCCCAGCATTTT. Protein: CASSYLTPNQPQHF.

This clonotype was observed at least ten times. The CDR3 region is CASSEARIGYTF. CDR3 DNA: TGTGCCAGCAGCGAGGCACGGATTGGCTACACCTTC. V gene TRBV6-6 combines with J gene TRBJ1-2; D call uncertain. CDR3 length: 12 residues. Germline V gives CDR1 MNHNY, CDR2 SVGAGI (reference sequence). V was cut by 6 bases and J by 7 bases, with 12 bases left in between.

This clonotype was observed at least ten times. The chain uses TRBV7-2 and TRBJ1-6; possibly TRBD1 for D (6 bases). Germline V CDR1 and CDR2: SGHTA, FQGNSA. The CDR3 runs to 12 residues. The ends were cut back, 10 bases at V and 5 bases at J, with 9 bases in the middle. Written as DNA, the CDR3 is TGTGCCACCAGGGGCAATAATTCACCCCTCCACTTT. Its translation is CATRGNNSPLHF.

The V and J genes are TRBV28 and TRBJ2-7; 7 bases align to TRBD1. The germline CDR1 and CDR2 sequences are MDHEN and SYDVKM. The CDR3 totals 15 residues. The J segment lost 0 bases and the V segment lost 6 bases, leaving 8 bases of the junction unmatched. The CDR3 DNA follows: TGTGCCAGCAGCTCCGGGACAGCTAACTCCTACGAGCAGTACTTC. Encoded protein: CASSSGTANSYEQYF.

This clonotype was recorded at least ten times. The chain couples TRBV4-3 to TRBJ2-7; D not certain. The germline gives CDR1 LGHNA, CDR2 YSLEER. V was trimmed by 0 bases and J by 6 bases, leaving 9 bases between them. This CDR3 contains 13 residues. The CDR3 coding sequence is TGCGCCAGCAGCCAAGACGGGTTCGGCGAGCAGTACTTC. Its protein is CASSQDGFGEQYF.

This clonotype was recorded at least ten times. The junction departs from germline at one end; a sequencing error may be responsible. The CDR3 reads CASSSVGLAGAPDF. The CDR3 DNA sequence: TGTGCCAGCAGTTCCGTTGGACTAGCGGGGGCCCCGGACTTC. This sequence joins TRBV12-3 or TRBV12-4 and TRBJ2-5; 13 bases map to TRBD2. CDR3 length: 14 residues.

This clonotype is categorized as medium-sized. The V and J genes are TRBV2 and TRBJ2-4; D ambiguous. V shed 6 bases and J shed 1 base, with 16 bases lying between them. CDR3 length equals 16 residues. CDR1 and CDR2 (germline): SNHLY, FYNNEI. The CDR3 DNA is TGTGCCAGCAGGGAGATGAGTCTTAGGGCCAAAAACATTCAGTACTTC. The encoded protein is CASREMSLRAKNIQYF. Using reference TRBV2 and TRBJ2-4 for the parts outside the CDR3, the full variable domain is EPEVTQTPSHQVTQMGQEVILRCVPISNHLYFYWYRQILGQKVEFLVSFYNNEISEKSEIFDDQFSVERPDGSNFTLKIRSTKLEDSAMYFCASREMSLRAKNIQYFGAGTRLSVL.

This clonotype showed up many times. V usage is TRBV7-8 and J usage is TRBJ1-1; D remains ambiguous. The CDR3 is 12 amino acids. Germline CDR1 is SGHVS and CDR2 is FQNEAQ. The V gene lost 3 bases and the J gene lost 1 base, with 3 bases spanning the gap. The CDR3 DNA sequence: TGTGCCAGCAGCTTTACGAACACTGAAGCTTTCTTT. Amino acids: CASSFTNTEAFF.

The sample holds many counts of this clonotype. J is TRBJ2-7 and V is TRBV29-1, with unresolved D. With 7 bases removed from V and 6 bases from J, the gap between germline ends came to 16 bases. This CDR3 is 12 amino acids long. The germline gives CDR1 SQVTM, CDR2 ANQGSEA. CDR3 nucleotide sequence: TGCAGCGCCCGCTCCGAAGGGCCCGAGCAGTACTTC. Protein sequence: CSARSEGPEQYF.

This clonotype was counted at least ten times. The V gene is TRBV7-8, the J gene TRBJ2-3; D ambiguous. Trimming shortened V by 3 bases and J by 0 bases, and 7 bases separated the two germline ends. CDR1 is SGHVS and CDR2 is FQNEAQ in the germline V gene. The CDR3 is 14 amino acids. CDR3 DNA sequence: TGTGCCAGCAGCTTCTCATCTAGCACAGATACGCAGTATTTT. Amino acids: CASSFSSSTDTQYF.

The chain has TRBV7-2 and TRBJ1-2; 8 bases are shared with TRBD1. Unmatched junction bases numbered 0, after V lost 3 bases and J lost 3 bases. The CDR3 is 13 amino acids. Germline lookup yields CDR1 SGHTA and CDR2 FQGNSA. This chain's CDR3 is CASSLTGDYGYTF. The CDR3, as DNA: TGTGCCAGCAGCTTGACAGGGGACTATGGCTACACCTTC.

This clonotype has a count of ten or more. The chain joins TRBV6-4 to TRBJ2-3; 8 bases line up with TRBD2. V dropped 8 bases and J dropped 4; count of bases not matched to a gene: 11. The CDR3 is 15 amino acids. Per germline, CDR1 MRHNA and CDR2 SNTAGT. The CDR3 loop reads CASSAESGGPDTQYF. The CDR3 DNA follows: TGTGCCAGCTCGGCGGAAAGCGGGGGCCCAGATACGCAGTATTTT.

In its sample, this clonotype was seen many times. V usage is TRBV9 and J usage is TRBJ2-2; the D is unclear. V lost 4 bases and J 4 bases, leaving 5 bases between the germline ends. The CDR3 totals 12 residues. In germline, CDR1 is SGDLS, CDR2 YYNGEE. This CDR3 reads CASSKITGELFF. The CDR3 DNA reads TGTGCCAGCAGCAAGATCACCGGGGAGCTGTTTTTT.

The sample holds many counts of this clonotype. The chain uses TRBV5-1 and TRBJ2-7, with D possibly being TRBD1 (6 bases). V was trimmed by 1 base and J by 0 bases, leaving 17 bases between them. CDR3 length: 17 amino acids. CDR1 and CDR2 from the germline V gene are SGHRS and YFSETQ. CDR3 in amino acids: CASSLRPGTSSSYEQYF. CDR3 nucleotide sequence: TGCGCCAGCAGCTTGAGACCCGGGACATCAAGCTCCTACGAGCAGTACTTC.

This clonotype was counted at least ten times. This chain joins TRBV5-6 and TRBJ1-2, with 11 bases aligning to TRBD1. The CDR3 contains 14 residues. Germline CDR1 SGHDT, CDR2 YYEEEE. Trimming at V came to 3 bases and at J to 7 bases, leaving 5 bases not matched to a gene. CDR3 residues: CASSSGQGAGGYTF. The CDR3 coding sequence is TGTGCCAGCAGCTCTGGACAGGGGGCTGGTGGCTACACCTTC.

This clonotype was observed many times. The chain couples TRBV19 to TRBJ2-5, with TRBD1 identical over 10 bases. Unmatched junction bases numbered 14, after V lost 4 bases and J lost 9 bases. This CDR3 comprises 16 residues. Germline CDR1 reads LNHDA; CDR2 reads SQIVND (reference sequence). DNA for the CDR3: TGTGCCAGTAGTAGAACCGGGACAGGGGCGAACAGGGCCCAGTACTTC. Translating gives CASSRTGTGANRAQYF.

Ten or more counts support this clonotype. This chain's CDR3 is CASSSPGQGNYGYTF. As DNA, the CDR3 is TGTGCCAGCAGTTCCCCGGGACAGGGAAACTATGGCTACACCTTC. The V and J genes are TRBV6-2 or TRBV6-3 and TRBJ1-2, with 9 bases lining up with TRBD1. Trimming removed 4 bases from V and 2 bases from J; junction bases left unmatched: 5. Germline V lookup: CDR1 MNHEY, CDR2 SVGEGT. The CDR3 consists of 15 residues.

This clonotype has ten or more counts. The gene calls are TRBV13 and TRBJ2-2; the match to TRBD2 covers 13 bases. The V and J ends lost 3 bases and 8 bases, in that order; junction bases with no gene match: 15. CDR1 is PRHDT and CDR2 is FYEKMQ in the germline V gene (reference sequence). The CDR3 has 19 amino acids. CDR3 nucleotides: TGTGCCAGCAGCTTTCTAACCGCAGGGACTAGCGGGAAAGAAGGGGAGCTGTTTTTT. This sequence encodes CASSFLTAGTSGKEGELFF.

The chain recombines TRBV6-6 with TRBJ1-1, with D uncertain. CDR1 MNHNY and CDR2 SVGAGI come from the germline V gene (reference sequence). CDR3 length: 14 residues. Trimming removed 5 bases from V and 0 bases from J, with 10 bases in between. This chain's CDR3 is CASSPRRVNTEAFF. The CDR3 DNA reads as TGTGCCAGCAGTCCCCGACGGGTGAACACTGAAGCTTTCTTT.

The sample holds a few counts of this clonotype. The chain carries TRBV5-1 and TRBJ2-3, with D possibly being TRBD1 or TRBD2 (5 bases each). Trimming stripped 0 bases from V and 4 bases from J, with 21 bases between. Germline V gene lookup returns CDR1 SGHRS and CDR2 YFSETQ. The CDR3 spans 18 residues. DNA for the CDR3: TGCGCCAGCAGCTTGGGTCACGGGGACCACTTCCGCGCAGATACGCAGTATTTT. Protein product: CASSLGHGDHFRADTQYF.

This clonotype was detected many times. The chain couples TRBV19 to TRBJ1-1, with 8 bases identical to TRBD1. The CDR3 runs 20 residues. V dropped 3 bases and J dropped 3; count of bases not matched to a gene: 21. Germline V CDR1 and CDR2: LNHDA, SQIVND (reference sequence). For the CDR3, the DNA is TGTGCCAGTAGTATCCCCGCTTGGGCAGGGGGCGCGAGAGTGGACACTGAAGCTTTCTTT. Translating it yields CASSIPAWAGGARVDTEAFF.

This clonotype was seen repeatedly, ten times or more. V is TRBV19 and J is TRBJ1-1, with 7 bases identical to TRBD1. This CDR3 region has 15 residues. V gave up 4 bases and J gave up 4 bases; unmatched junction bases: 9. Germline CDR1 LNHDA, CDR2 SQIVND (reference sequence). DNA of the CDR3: TGTGCCAGTAGTAAAAACAGGGGCGACGGCACTGAAGCTTTCTTT. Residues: CASSKNRGDGTEAFF.